This record looks at one T cell receptor (beta chain) sequence and its context. In its sample, this clonotype was seen a few times. What antigen it recognizes has not been identified. Per-nucleotide qualities are absent, and no much larger clonotype sits a single base away. V has 3 bases trimmed and J has 1 base trimmed; junction bases matching no gene number 5. The germline V gene provides CDR1 MNHEY and CDR2 SVGAGI. The CDR3 sequence holds 15 residues, the cysteine and phenylalanine included. The only DNA kept is the CDR3, 45 bases in frame from the first base. The record originates from a study of CD8 T cells in ankylosing spondylitis (dated by TCRdb to 2017 to 2019). In the study overall: The study profiled T cell receptor beta repertoires in healthy donors and ankylosing spondylitis patients to find disease-linked TCR variants. In total, the full study cohort was made up of roughly 110 healthy donors and 20 to 25 ankylosing spondylitis patients. Samples of peripheral blood were taken, and for ankylosing spondylitis patients, synovial fluid was collected as well.

TCRdb shows the sequencer as Illumina HiSeq 2500. Quantitative 5'-RACE with molecular barcodes was used to prepare TCR beta libraries. As for the original processing: To identify disease-linked TCR variants, a new computational method was used, one built on a probabilistic model of VDJ rearrangement. TCRdb redid the processing of the public reads, applying fastp at Q25 and MiXCR, and retained in-frame beta chains. Here each entry gathers all rows of one CDR3 protein and keeps the most common genes and DNA. Here the V and J calls rest on TCRdb's processing, not on the authors' analysis. In all, the sample holds 700,000 to 1,000,000 distinct CDR3 sequences, and over 9.5% of those were seen once. Clones ranked in the top ten supply just over 0.5% of the sample. Points the paper makes about the study in general: Some TCR beta motif variants had previously been reported in synovial fluid and blood of reactive arthritis patients, which suggested common disease-initiation mechanisms. Blood from ankylosing spondylitis patients appeared to be characterized by a TCR beta motif made up of about 8 highly homologous amino acid variants. A CD8+ phenotype was shown by the disease-linked clones, which were found at relatively low frequencies in peripheral blood. The disease-linked clones were reported to be significantly enriched in matched synovial fluid samples from ankylosing spondylitis patients.

Sequences were obtained from blood, either unsorted or a sorted T cell fraction (not recorded which). The source of this sequence is a male donor with ankylosing spondylitis. Recombination connected TRBV6-5 to TRBJ1-1; 7 nucleotides in the junction match TRBD1. The nucleotide sequence is given as TGTGCCAGCAGTTATACGGGACAGAGGAACACTGAAGCTTTCTTT. This sequence encodes CASSYTGQRNTEAFF.